The 17 T cell receptor beta chains in this list originate from one sample, sequenced in a study of identical twins. Using its own MiXCR run on the 5' RACE reads, TCRdb lists one record per CDR3 protein. The table includes around 490,000 distinct CDR3 sequences, about 22% detected once. The same specimen was also included in a second study, on yellow fever vaccine responses in identical twins.

The material sequenced was CD4+ T cells sorted from blood. These receptor sequences come from a woman aged 18-35 years in good health.

This rearrangement joins TRBV11-1 to TRBJ2-1; 8 bases align to TRBD1. J gave up 5 bases and V 5 bases, and 8 bases lay outside the gene matches. This CDR3 is 15 amino acids long. In germline, CDR1 is SGHAT, CDR2 FQDESV (reference sequence). The CDR3 DNA is TGTGCCAGCAGCAAAAGTCCGACAGGGGACAATGAGCAGTTCTTC. Encoded protein: CASSKSPTGDNEQFF.

This chain uses TRBV29-1 with TRBJ2-3; a weak D match, TRBD2 (6 bases). CDR3 length: 13 amino acids. V lost 3 bases and J lost 3, with 10 bases in between. Germline values: CDR1 SQVTM, CDR2 ANQGSEA. CDR3 sequence reads: CSVDRAGTDTQYF. The CDR3 coding sequence is TGCAGCGTTGACAGGGCGGGGACAGATACGCAGTATTTT.

This clonotype occurred a few times. This chain joins TRBV6-6 and TRBJ2-7; D gene unclear. Germline CDR1 and CDR2: MNHNY and SVGAGI (reference sequence). The CDR3 extends over 13 amino acids. V shed 5 bases and J shed 6 bases, with 14 bases lying between them. The CDR3 nucleotides read TGTGCCAGCAGTCCCATTCTGTCCGGCGAGCAGTACTTC. Translating gives CASSPILSGEQYF.

The chain recombines TRBV7-6 with TRBJ2-1; 14 bases line up with TRBD2. Germline V gene sequence: CDR1 SGHVS, CDR2 FNYEAQ. V lost 0 bases and J lost 9; bases outside the gene matches: 4. This CDR3 comprises 16 residues. CDR3 region: CASSLATSGGGAEQFF. The CDR3 region has the DNA TGTGCCAGCAGCTTAGCGACTAGCGGGGGGGGGGCTGAGCAGTTCTTC.

This clonotype was counted between two and nine times. The chain uses TRBV3-1 and TRBJ1-2, with a possible D match to TRBD1 (6 bases). The CDR3 extends over 16 amino acids. Germline V gives CDR1 LGHDT, CDR2 YNNKEL (reference sequence). With 7 bases removed from V and 2 bases from J, the gap between germline ends came to 20 bases. The CDR3 bases are TGTGCCAGCACCCAGGCAAGGGGGGGAGCAAACTATGGCTACACCTTC. The encoded protein is CASTQARGGANYGYTF.

This sequence joins TRBV10-3 and TRBJ2-2; D not resolved. The germline gives CDR1 ENHRY, CDR2 SYGVKD. This CDR3 is built from 14 residues. Trimming removed 0 bases at V and 3 bases at J, with 5 bases between. CDR3 amino acids: CAISESGDTGELFF. CDR3 in DNA: TGTGCCATCAGTGAGTCGGGCGACACCGGGGAGCTGTTTTTT.

This sequence joins TRBV5-6 and TRBJ2-2; a possible D gene is TRBD2 (6 bases). The CDR3 spans 14 residues. Germline V lookup: CDR1 SGHDT, CDR2 YYEEEE. The V and J ends lost 5 bases and 4 bases respectively, with 12 bases between them. The CDR3 is CASSLTRATGELFF. The CDR3 region has the DNA TGTGCCAGCAGTTTGACTAGGGCCACCGGGGAGCTGTTTTTT.

This chain uses TRBV11-2 with TRBJ2-5, with 8 bases fitting TRBD2. Germline assignment: CDR1 SGHAT and CDR2 FQNNGV. The CDR3 length is 16 residues. The V and J ends lost 5 bases and 1 base, in that order; junction bases with no gene match: 9. The CDR3 region is CASSGLAGGTQETQYF. In DNA, the CDR3 is TGTGCCAGCAGCGGACTAGCCGGGGGGACCCAAGAGACCCAGTACTTC.

V is TRBV29-1 and J is TRBJ2-1, with 9 bases that match TRBD2. CDR3 length equals 15 residues. Trimming took 2 bases from V and 4 from J; bases not matched to a gene: 6. Germline V lookup: CDR1 SQVTM, CDR2 ANQGSEA. As DNA, the CDR3 is TGCAGCGTTGAAATGGTAGCGGGAGCTTACAATGAGCAGTTCTTC. Translated, it gives CSVEMVAGAYNEQFF.

This chain joins TRBV6-1 and TRBJ2-1, with TRBD2 matching over 8 bases. The CDR3 is 14 residues long. CDR1 is MNHNS and CDR2 is SASEGT in the germline V gene. After removal of 6 bases from V and 3 bases from J, the junction contained 4 bases not matched to a gene. As DNA, the CDR3 is TGTGCCAGCAGGTCACGGGGGGGCTACAATGAGCAGTTCTTC. This sequence encodes CASRSRGGYNEQFF.

The sample holds one count of this clonotype. The J gene is TRBJ2-1, the V gene TRBV5-8, with 12 bases lining up with TRBD2. The CDR3 runs 15 residues. V trimming: 6 bases; J trimming: 2 bases; junction bases outside the gene matches: 3. Germline loops: CDR1 SGHTS, CDR2 YDEGEE. CDR3 sequence: CASIRTSGTYNEQFF. The CDR3 DNA follows: TGTGCCAGCATCAGGACTAGCGGGACCTACAATGAGCAGTTCTTC.

This clonotype was observed many times. The chain recombines TRBV29-1 with TRBJ1-2; D unresolved. The germline V gene encodes CDR1 SQVTM and CDR2 ANQGSEA. The CDR3 loop spans 12 amino acids. Trimming stripped 2 bases from V and 8 bases from J, with 12 bases between. The CDR3 spells CSVEFGEGGYTF. CDR3 nucleotides: TGCAGCGTTGAATTCGGGGAGGGCGGCTACACCTTC.

This clonotype was recorded only once. Its ends do not fully match the called genes, so a read error is possible. The J gene is TRBJ2-3, the V gene TRBV4-1, with D perhaps TRBD1 or TRBD2 (5 bases each). The CDR3 covers 12 residues. The germline gives CDR1 MGHRA, CDR2 YSYEKL. The CDR3 protein is CASQGVTDMQYF. The CDR3, as DNA: TGCGCCAGCCAGGGAGTAACAGATATGCAGTATTTT.

The chain recombines TRBV12-3 or TRBV12-4 with TRBJ1-3; no definite D call. The V and J ends lost 5 bases and 2 bases respectively, with 10 bases between them. The length of the CDR3 is 14 residues. This chain's CDR3 is CASSGRMAGNTIYF. The CDR3 nucleotides read TGTGCCAGCAGTGGCCGAATGGCTGGAAACACCATATATTTT.

This clonotype has only a few counts. This chain links TRBV6-5 with TRBJ2-1; 9 bases are a match to TRBD1. CDR1 is MNHEY and CDR2 is SVGAGI in the germline V gene. J gave up 16 bases and V 0 bases, and 10 bases lay outside the gene matches. The CDR3 covers 14 residues. CDR3 amino acids: CASSYSAGTGWEFF. CDR3 DNA sequence: TGTGCCAGCAGTTACTCAGCCGGGACAGGGTGGGAATTCTTC.

The chain joins TRBV28 to TRBJ1-4; 7 nucleotides line up with TRBD1. The CDR3 runs 16 residues. Germline V gene sequence: CDR1 MDHEN, CDR2 SYDVKM. The trim removed 4 bases at V and 4 bases at J, leaving 9 bases unmatched. CDR3 DNA sequence: TGTGCCAGCAGTTCCCCGGCAGGGGGTATTAATGAAAAACTGTTTTTT. Translating it yields CASSSPAGGINEKLFF.

The rearrangement uses TRBV12-3 or TRBV12-4 and TRBJ1-3; 7 bases agree with TRBD1. The CDR3 sequence is 14 residues long. V trimming: 5 bases; J trimming: 8 bases; junction bases outside the gene matches: 9. The CDR3 is CASSPGQVRDTIYF. As DNA, the CDR3 is TGTGCCAGCAGTCCCGGACAGGTCAGGGACACCATATATTTT.